Below, 14 T cell receptor beta chains from the same sample are listed, as sequenced in a study of identical twins. Each CDR3 protein gets one entry after TCRdb re-called the 5' RACE reads with MiXCR. The sample holds around 250,000 distinct CDR3 sequences; roughly 13% are singletons and the top ten take 4% to 5%. This sample also belongs to another study, concerning yellow fever vaccine responses in identical twins.

The sequencing sample was made of memory (CD45RO+) T cells sorted from blood. The source of these receptors is a woman between 18 and 29 years old in good health.

This clonotype appeared a single time. CDR3: CASTRGTGIDTQYF. The CDR3 DNA reads as TGTGCCAGCACAAGGGGGACAGGGATAGATACGCAGTATTTT. The genes are TRBV6-1 and TRBJ2-3; 9 bases fit TRBD1. Germline lookup yields CDR1 MNHNS and CDR2 SASEGT. Trimming cost V 7 bases and J 5 bases; bases outside gene matches: 7. The CDR3 length is 14 residues.

The V gene is TRBV29-1, the J gene TRBJ2-2; either TRBD1 or TRBD2 may supply D (5 bases each). CDR1 is SQVTM, CDR2 ANQGSEA, per germline. Trimming shortened V by 3 bases and J by 5 bases, and 13 bases separated the two germline ends. The CDR3 totals 14 residues. The CDR3 coding sequence is TGCAGCGTTGATCCGGGGCTGGGGACCGGGGAGCTGTTTTTT. Its protein is CSVDPGLGTGELFF.

This sequence joins TRBV20-1 and TRBJ1-4, with D uncertain. V was shortened by 6 bases and J by 4 bases, with 12 bases between the two germline ends. This CDR3 is built from 13 residues. Germline V gene sequence: CDR1 DFQATT, CDR2 SNEGSKA (reference sequence). The CDR3 DNA is TGCAGTGCCCTCCCGGGCTATAATGAAAAACTGTTTTTT. It yields the protein CSALPGYNEKLFF.

The table lists this clonotype with many counts. The rearrangement links TRBV7-2 to TRBJ2-7; possibly TRBD1 or TRBD2 for D (5 bases each). The germline gives CDR1 SGHTA, CDR2 FQGNSA. Trimming removed 0 bases from V and 7 bases from J, with 19 bases in between. The CDR3 runs to 16 residues. The CDR3 nucleotides read TGTGCCAGCAGCTTAGCGAGGGGAAATGTGGGGCTGGAGCAGTACTTC. This sequence encodes CASSLARGNVGLEQYF.

There are many counts of this clonotype. This chain uses TRBV12-3 or TRBV12-4 with TRBJ1-2; TRBD1 aligns across 7 bases. CDR3 size: 14 residues. Unmatched junction bases numbered 11, after V lost 9 bases and J lost 4 bases. The CDR3 sequence: CASHTDRTLYGYTF. Written as DNA, the CDR3 is TGTGCCAGTCACACGGACAGGACACTCTATGGCTACACCTTC.

The rearrangement uses TRBV5-4 and TRBJ2-1; TRBD2 aligns across 10 bases. The CDR3 contains 19 residues. V shed 0 bases, J shed 0 bases, and the junction held 9 bases outside the gene matches. Germline V gene lookup returns CDR1 SGHNT and CDR2 YYREEE (reference sequence). The CDR3: CASSLESGRGESSYNEQFF. The DNA for the CDR3 is TGTGCCAGCAGCTTGGAGAGCGGGAGGGGGGAGAGCTCCTACAATGAGCAGTTCTTC.

This clonotype was recorded many times. The chain uses TRBV4-2 and TRBJ2-7; 7 nucleotides match TRBD1. Germline CDR1 and CDR2: LGHNA and YNFKEQ. The trim removed 4 bases at V and 0 bases at J, leaving 6 bases unmatched. This CDR3 comprises 15 residues. CDR3 amino acids: CASSRPGTVSYEQYF. The CDR3 DNA reads as TGTGCCAGCAGCCGCCCCGGGACAGTCTCCTACGAGCAGTACTTC.

This clonotype showed up just a few times. V gene TRBV20-1 combines with J gene TRBJ2-1, with 10 positions matching TRBD1. Trimming at V came to 2 bases and at J to 6 bases, leaving 10 bases not matched to a gene. This CDR3 has 16 amino acids. CDR1 DFQATT and CDR2 SNEGSKA come from the germline V gene (reference sequence). CDR3 sequence (DNA): TGCAGTGCTAGACCTCCCGGACAGGGGGTCGGCAATGAGCAGTTCTTC. Protein sequence: CSARPPGQGVGNEQFF.

As DNA, the CDR3 is TGTGCCAGCAGCTTACCCCCTAGAATGGATACGCAGTATTTT. This gives the protein CASSLPPRMDTQYF. The V and J genes are TRBV7-2 and TRBJ2-3; D is undetermined. Germline assignment: CDR1 SGHTA and CDR2 FQGNSA. The CDR3 has 14 residues. Trimming took 2 bases from V and 6 from J, leaving 12 bases between them.

The V gene is TRBV5-4, the J gene TRBJ2-3; D ambiguous. Germline loops: CDR1 SGHNT, CDR2 YYREEE (reference sequence). This CDR3 has 16 residues. The V gene lost 5 bases and the J gene lost 4 bases, with 20 bases spanning the gap. The CDR3 DNA reads as TGTGCCAGCAGTTCCGGCAAAGGAGACGGCGCAGATACGCAGTATTTT. This encodes CASSSGKGDGADTQYF.

This clonotype was picked up a small number of times. The V call is TRBV3-1, the J call TRBJ2-5; TRBD2 matches 8 bases. CDR3 length: 16 residues. V was pared by 4 bases and J by 3 bases, with 10 bases of the junction left unmatched. Germline V lookup: CDR1 LGHDT, CDR2 YNNKEL (reference sequence). The CDR3 DNA sequence: TGTGCCAGCAGCCGAGGGAGTAGCGGGATTAAAGAGACCCAGTACTTC. Translating gives CASSRGSSGIKETQYF.

The chain joins TRBV30 to TRBJ2-7; no reliable D call. Germline CDR1 is GTSNPN and CDR2 is SVGIG (reference sequence). The CDR3 totals 12 residues. V gave up 2 bases and J gave up 5 bases, with 10 bases separating them. The CDR3 spells CAWSRPWDEQYF. CDR3 DNA sequence: TGTGCCTGGAGTCGGCCATGGGACGAGCAGTACTTC.

J is TRBJ2-5 and V is TRBV28; D is ambiguous. The CDR3 is 13 residues long. Trimming took off 5 bases at V and 4 bases at J, with 11 bases between the two ends. The V gene's germline CDR1 is MDHEN and CDR2 SYDVKM. The DNA of the CDR3 is TGTGCCAGCAGTATCCCGGACCGAGAGACCCAGTACTTC. Translation gives CASSIPDRETQYF.

The chain links TRBV20-1 to TRBJ2-5, with 10 bases aligning to TRBD2. CDR3 length equals 15 residues. Germline CDR1 is DFQATT and CDR2 is SNEGSKA (reference sequence). Trimming took 5 bases from V and 5 from J; bases not matched to a gene: 11. CDR3 nucleotide sequence: TGCAGTGCTGTAGAAGCGGGGGGGCATATTGAGACCCAGTACTTC. Translated: CSAVEAGGHIETQYF.